This T cell receptor (beta chain) was obtained from a study of human T cells and chemical hapten exposure. Study details: Diphenylcyclopropenone doses were given weekly to the scalps of patients across the approximately 24-week study. Patch tests of 0.01% DPC on the upper back were read at 6 days.

This CDR3 spans 13 amino acids. The ends were cut back, 2 bases at V and 7 bases at J, with 9 bases in the middle. The germline V gene encodes CDR1 LGHNA and CDR2 YSLEER. There are many counts of this clonotype. Stated time point: pre-sensitization, week 0. The treatment is: therapeutic diphenylcyclopropenone sensitization with weekly scalp DPC. TCRdb redid the calling of the RACE reads with MiXCR, one entry per CDR3 protein. The data hold some 360,000 distinct CDR3 sequences, with 4.5% to 5.5% observed a single time. The material sequenced was whole blood, taken in connection with sensitization to the hapten diphenylcyclopropenone (DPC). The source of this sequence is a woman aged 50 to 60 with alopecia areata. Some clones in this sample may be carry-over from other donors' samples. The chain carries TRBV4-3 and TRBJ2-1; no clear D. The CDR3 DNA is TGCGCCAGCAGCCAACTCCAGATGAATGAGCAGTTCTTC. Translated, it gives CASSQLQMNEQFF.